The next 25 T cell receptor beta chains were all read from a single sample in a study of cytomegalovirus exposure and HLA in healthy donors. Sequencing used immunoSEQ multiplex PCR; TCRdb keeps in-frame clones, though not all of them. There are about 150,000 clones in the sample; 94% occur only once, and around 1.9% lies in the top ten. The sequenced material came from PBMCs. These TCRs come from a man between 18 and 35 years old in good health and CMV-seropositive.

The genes are TRBV9 and TRBJ2-4; 8 nucleotides agree with TRBD1. The CDR3 runs 15 residues. V trimming: 0 bases; J trimming: 1 base; junction bases outside the gene matches: 0. The germline gives CDR1 SGDLS, CDR2 YYNGEE. CDR3 sequence (DNA): TGTGCCAGCAGCGTAGGGACAGGGGCCAAAAACATTCAGTACTTC. Protein: CASSVGTGAKNIQYF.

This clone came up once. J is TRBJ1-4 and V is TRBV4-1, with D possibly matching TRBD1 (5 bases). The CDR3 is 15 amino acids. Germline CDR1 and CDR2: MGHRA and YSYEKL. Trimming took 5 bases from V and 6 from J, leaving 16 bases between them. This CDR3 reads CASSARQSGDEKLFF. DNA for the CDR3: TGCGCCAGCAGCGCACGACAGTCTGGGGATGAAAAACTGTTTTTT.

This chain uses TRBV12-5 with TRBJ2-1; 11 positions agree with TRBD2. J gave up 8 bases and V 3 bases, and 9 bases lay outside the gene matches. Germline CDR1 LGHNT, CDR2 FRNRAP. The CDR3 has 16 residues. DNA of the CDR3: TGTGCTAGTGGTTTCGGTACTAGCGGGAGTCCCCATGAGCAGTTCTTC. This gives the protein CASGFGTSGSPHEQFF. The full variable domain, completed using reference TRBV12-5 and TRBJ2-1, is DARVTQTPRHKVTEMGQEVTMRCQPILGHNTVFWYRQTMMQGLELLAYFRNRAPLDDSGMPKDRFSAEMPDATLATLKIQPSEPRDSAVYFCASGFGTSGSPHEQFFGPGTRLTVL.

The J gene is TRBJ2-1, the V gene TRBV7-8; 10 nucleotides match TRBD2. Looked up from germline, CDR1 is SGHVS and CDR2 is FQNEAQ. V shed 2 bases, J shed 6 bases, and the junction held 10 bases outside the gene matches. The CDR3 is made up of 17 amino acids. The CDR3 sequence: CASSLFRLAGGGNEQFF. For the CDR3, the DNA is TGTGCCAGCAGCTTATTCCGTTTAGCGGGAGGCGGCAATGAGCAGTTCTTC.

This clone has just a few counts. The junction and the germline gene differ at one end; a read error may be behind it. CDR3 protein: CASSEALMTGGGGYTF. The DNA of the CDR3 is TGTGCCAGCAGCGAAGCCCTAATGACAGGGGGCGGGGGCTACACCTTC. The chain couples TRBV2 to TRBJ1-2; TRBD1 aligns across 10 bases. The CDR3 spans 16 residues. CDR1 and CDR2 (germline): SNHLY, FYNNEI.

The chain employs TRBV5-1 and TRBJ2-2; D not resolved. From germline, CDR1 is SGHRS and CDR2 YFSETQ. The CDR3 length is 15 residues. V was clipped by 0 bases and J by 0 bases, with 6 bases between them. The CDR3 nucleotides read TGCGCCAGCAGCTTGGATCCTTCGAACACCGGGGAGCTGTTTTTT. This translates into CASSLDPSNTGELFF.

The chain carries TRBV6-5 and TRBJ2-5; TRBD2 might be the D (5 bases). Trimming shortened V by 5 bases and J by 2 bases, and 12 bases separated the two germline ends. Germline values: CDR1 MNHEY, CDR2 SVGAGI. The CDR3 runs 14 residues. The CDR3 nucleotides read TGTGCCAGCAGTCCCGCGGGTGGTCAAGAGACCCAGTACTTC. It yields the protein CASSPAGGQETQYF.

This sequence joins TRBV4-2 and TRBJ2-7; the match to TRBD2 covers 11 bases. CDR1 is LGHNA, CDR2 YNFKEQ, per germline. J gave up 4 bases and V 1 base, and 6 bases lay outside the gene matches. The length of the CDR3 is 16 residues. CDR3 sequence (DNA): TGTGCCAGCAGCCAAGCAGGGACTAGCGGACTTTACGAGCAGTACTTC. Translating it yields CASSQAGTSGLYEQYF.

The gene calls are TRBV9 and TRBJ2-3, with D unclear. This CDR3 has 16 residues. Germline values: CDR1 SGDLS, CDR2 YYNGEE. Trimming left V 0 bases short and J 0 bases short, with 11 bases between. The CDR3 loop is CASSVGVRLSTDTQYF. CDR3 in DNA: TGTGCCAGCAGCGTAGGTGTCAGACTTAGCACAGATACGCAGTATTTT.

The chain carries TRBV18 and TRBJ2-7; 10 bases match TRBD2. V lost 3 bases, J lost 6 bases, and 8 bases stayed unmatched. CDR1 is KGHSH and CDR2 is LQKENI in the germline V gene. The CDR3 runs to 15 residues. CDR3 sequence: CASSPGLAASGEQYF. The CDR3 coding sequence is TGTGCCAGCTCACCCGGACTAGCGGCCTCGGGCGAGCAGTACTTC.

The gene calls are TRBV6-1 and TRBJ1-5; TRBD1 agrees at 9 bases. CDR1 is MNHNS and CDR2 is SASEGT in the germline V gene. The ends lost 4 bases at V and 1 base at J; junction bases unmatched: 2. The CDR3 runs to 15 residues. The CDR3: CASSVQGASNQPQHF. In DNA, the CDR3 is TGTGCCAGCAGTGTACAGGGGGCGAGCAATCAGCCCCAGCATTTT.

V and J are TRBV19 and TRBJ1-2, with unresolved D. Trimming pared 4 bases from V and 7 bases from J, leaving 13 bases between. CDR3 length equals 13 residues. In germline, CDR1 is LNHDA, CDR2 SQIVND (reference sequence). The CDR3 DNA sequence: TGTGCCAGTAGTAAACCGGGTAGACTTGGCTACACCTTC. Translation: CASSKPGRLGYTF.

The chain combines TRBV5-4 with TRBJ2-7, with unresolved D. The CDR3 is 14 residues long. CDR1 is SGHNT and CDR2 is YYREEE in the germline V gene (reference sequence). The V gene lost 2 bases and the J gene lost 2 bases, with 11 bases spanning the gap. The CDR3 region is CASSLSQAPYEQYF. CDR3 bases: TGTGCCAGCAGCTTATCCCAGGCCCCCTACGAGCAGTACTTC.

The chain uses TRBV10-3 and TRBJ2-7; the D gene is possibly TRBD2 (6 bases). CDR3 length: 14 residues. CDR1 ENHRY and CDR2 SYGVKD come from the germline V gene. V was shortened by 3 bases and J by 1 base, with 10 bases between the two germline ends. The CDR3 reads CAISEGAGSYEQYF. The CDR3 region has the DNA TGTGCCATCAGTGAAGGAGCGGGTTCCTACGAGCAGTACTTC.

This clone was seen only once. This sequence joins TRBV27 and TRBJ2-3; TRBD2 matches 14 bases. Germline V CDR1 and CDR2: MNHEY, SMNVEV (reference sequence). The J segment lost 6 bases and the V segment lost 5 bases, leaving 13 bases of the junction unmatched. This CDR3 is built from 18 residues. The CDR3 loop is CASSPGLAGVSRSDTQYF. Here the CDR3 DNA reads TGTGCCAGCAGTCCGGGACTAGCGGGAGTTAGCAGGTCCGATACGCAGTATTTT.

This clone came up once. This chain uses TRBV27 with TRBJ1-6, with unresolved D. The CDR3 has 15 amino acids. V lost 4 bases and J lost 0, with 7 bases in between. Germline assignment: CDR1 MNHEY and CDR2 SMNVEV (reference sequence). CDR3 in DNA: TGTGCCAGCAGTTCGGGTTACTCCTATAATTCACCCCTCCACTTT. Amino acids: CASSSGYSYNSPLHF.

Only one count was recorded for this clone. This chain joins TRBV27 and TRBJ2-7, with 15 bases fitting TRBD2. Germline V gene sequence: CDR1 MNHEY, CDR2 SMNVEV (reference sequence). J lost 2 bases, V lost 4 bases, and 3 bases had no gene match. CDR3 size: 16 residues. CDR3 protein: CASSYRTSGRAYEQYF. The CDR3 DNA reads as TGTGCCAGCAGTTACAGGACTAGCGGGAGGGCCTACGAGCAGTACTTC.

The rearrangement links TRBV5-1 to TRBJ1-1; no definite D call. CDR1 is SGHRS and CDR2 is YFSETQ in the germline V gene. The CDR3 totals 19 residues. The ends were cut back, 9 bases at V and 0 bases at J, with 30 bases in the middle. Here the CDR3 reads CAITLGRVSGMGMNTEAFF. The DNA for the CDR3 is TGCGCCATTACACTTGGTAGGGTATCGGGGATGGGCATGAACACTGAAGCTTTCTTT.

The J gene is TRBJ2-7, the V gene TRBV28; TRBD1 matches at 8 bases. CDR1 is MDHEN and CDR2 is SYDVKM in the germline V gene. The CDR3 runs 14 residues. After removal of 4 bases from V and 5 bases from J, the junction contained 7 bases not matched to a gene. The CDR3 loop reads CASSSGGAPNEQYF. The CDR3, as DNA: TGTGCCAGCAGTTCAGGGGGCGCCCCCAACGAGCAGTACTTC. Full variable domain (remainder filled in from reference TRBV28 and TRBJ2-7): DVKVTQSSRYLVKRTGEKVFLECVQDMDHENMFWYRQDPGLGLRLIYFSYDVKMKEKGDIPEGYSVSREKKERFSLILESASTNQTSMYLCASSSGGAPNEQYFGPGTRLTVT.

This chain connects TRBV6-5 to TRBJ2-7; D may be TRBD1 (5 bases). The CDR3 spans 12 residues. Deletions cut 8 bases from V and 2 bases from J, with 10 bases between. Germline V gives CDR1 MNHEY, CDR2 SVGAGI. This chain's CDR3 is CASGAVTYEQYF. The DNA of the CDR3 is TGTGCCAGCGGGGCGGTAACCTACGAGCAGTACTTC.

This clone was seen just once. The chain employs TRBV19 and TRBJ2-7; 8 positions match TRBD2. Germline V gene lookup returns CDR1 LNHDA and CDR2 SQIVND (reference sequence). Germline trimming cut 9 bases from V and 6 bases from J; bases unmatched to any gene: 10. CDR3 length: 13 amino acids. The CDR3 DNA sequence: TGTGCCAGCTCGGGACTAGTGCCAGGCGAGCAGTACTTC. Translated, it gives CASSGLVPGEQYF.

This chain joins TRBV25-1 and TRBJ2-5; 7 nucleotides agree with TRBD1. Per the germline V gene, CDR1 is MGHDK and CDR2 is SYGVNS. With 5 bases clipped from V and 2 bases from J, the junction kept 5 bases outside the gene matches. The CDR3 extends over 14 amino acids. CDR3 in DNA: TGTGCCAGCAGTCACAACAGGGGACAAGAGACCCAGTACTTC. This codes for CASSHNRGQETQYF.

The V call is TRBV29-1, the J call TRBJ2-3, with TRBD1 as a possible D gene (6 bases). Trimming removed 3 bases at V and 2 bases at J, with 12 bases between. The germline V gene encodes CDR1 SQVTM and CDR2 ANQGSEA. The CDR3 loop spans 14 amino acids. The CDR3 region has the DNA TGCAGCGTTGAGGACACAGGGTTCACAGATACGCAGTATTTT. Its protein product is CSVEDTGFTDTQYF.

This chain links TRBV5-6 with TRBJ2-5; TRBD2 matches at 7 bases. The CDR3 is 15 amino acids. V shed 0 bases and J 5 bases; nucleotides not matched to a gene: 7. Germline V gene lookup returns CDR1 SGHDT and CDR2 YYEEEE. CDR3: CASSLAHGGKETQYF. The CDR3 region has the DNA TGTGCCAGCAGCTTGGCCCACGGGGGGAAGGAGACCCAGTACTTC. Full variable domain (remainder filled in from reference TRBV5-6 and TRBJ2-5): DAGVTQSPTHLIKTRGQQVTLRCSPKSGHDTVSWYQQALGQGPQFIFQYYEEEERQRGNFPDRFSGHQFPNYSSELNVNALLLGDSALYLCASSLAHGGKETQYFGPGTRLLVL.

The chain has TRBV5-1 and TRBJ1-1; D might be TRBD1 (5 bases). This CDR3 has 13 residues. V was shortened by 2 bases and J by 3 bases, with 8 bases between the two germline ends. Per germline, CDR1 SGHRS and CDR2 YFSETQ. This CDR3 reads CASSFQGDTEAFF. The CDR3 region has the DNA TGCGCCAGCAGCTTCCAGGGCGACACTGAAGCTTTCTTT.